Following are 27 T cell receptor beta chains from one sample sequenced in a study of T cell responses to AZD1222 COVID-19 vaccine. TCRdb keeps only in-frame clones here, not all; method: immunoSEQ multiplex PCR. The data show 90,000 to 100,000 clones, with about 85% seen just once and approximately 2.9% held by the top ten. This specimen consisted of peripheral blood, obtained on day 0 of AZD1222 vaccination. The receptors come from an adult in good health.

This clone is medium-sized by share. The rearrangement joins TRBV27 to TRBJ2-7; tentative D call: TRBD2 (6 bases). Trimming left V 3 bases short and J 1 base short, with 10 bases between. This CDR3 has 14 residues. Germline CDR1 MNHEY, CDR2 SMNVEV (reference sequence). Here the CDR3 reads CASSFSEGSYEQYF. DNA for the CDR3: TGTGCCAGCAGTTTTTCGGAGGGATCCTACGAGCAGTACTTC.

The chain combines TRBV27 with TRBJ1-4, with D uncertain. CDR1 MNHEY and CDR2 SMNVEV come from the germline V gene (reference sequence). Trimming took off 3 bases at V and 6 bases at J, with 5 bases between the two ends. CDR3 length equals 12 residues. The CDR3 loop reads CASSFRDEKLFF. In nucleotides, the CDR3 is TGTGCCAGCAGTTTTAGGGATGAAAAACTGTTTTTT.

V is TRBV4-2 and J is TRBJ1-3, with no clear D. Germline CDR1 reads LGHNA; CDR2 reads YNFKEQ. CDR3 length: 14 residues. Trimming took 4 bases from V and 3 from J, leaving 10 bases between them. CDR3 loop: CASSLSGGGNTIYF. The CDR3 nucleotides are TGTGCCAGCAGCCTTTCAGGCGGTGGAAACACCATATATTTT.

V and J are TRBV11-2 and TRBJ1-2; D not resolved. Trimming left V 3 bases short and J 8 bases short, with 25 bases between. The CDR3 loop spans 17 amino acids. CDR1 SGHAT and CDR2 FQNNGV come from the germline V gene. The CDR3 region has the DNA TGTGCCAGCAGCTTGAGCCCGACCCCGATTACCGCTGACGGCTACACCTTC. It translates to CASSLSPTPITADGYTF.

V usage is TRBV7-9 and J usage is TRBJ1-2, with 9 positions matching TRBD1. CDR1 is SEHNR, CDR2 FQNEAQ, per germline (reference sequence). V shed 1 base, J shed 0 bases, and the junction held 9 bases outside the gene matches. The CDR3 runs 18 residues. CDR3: CASSLVADRGPTNYGYTF. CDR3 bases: TGTGCCAGCAGCTTAGTAGCGGACAGGGGCCCTACTAACTATGGCTACACCTTC.

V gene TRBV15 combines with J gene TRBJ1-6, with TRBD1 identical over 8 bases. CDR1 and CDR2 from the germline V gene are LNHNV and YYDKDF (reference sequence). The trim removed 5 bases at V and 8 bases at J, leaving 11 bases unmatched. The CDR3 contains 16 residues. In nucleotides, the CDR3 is TGTGCCACCAGCGTGAGATCAGGGGGCCCATATTCACCCCTCCACTTT. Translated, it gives CATSVRSGGPYSPLHF.

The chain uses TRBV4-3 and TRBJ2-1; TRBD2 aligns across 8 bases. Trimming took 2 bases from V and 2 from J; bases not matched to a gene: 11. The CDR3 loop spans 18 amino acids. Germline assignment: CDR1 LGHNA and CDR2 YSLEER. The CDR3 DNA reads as TGCGCCAGCAGCCAACCCCGGGGGGGGCAGATTACCTACAATGAGCAGTTCTTC. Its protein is CASSQPRGGQITYNEQFF.

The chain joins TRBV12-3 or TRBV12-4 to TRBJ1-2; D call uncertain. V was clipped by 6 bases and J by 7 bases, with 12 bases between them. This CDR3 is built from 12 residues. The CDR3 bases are TGTGCCAGCAGCCGCACCGCGAGTGGCTACACCTTC. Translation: CASSRTASGYTF.

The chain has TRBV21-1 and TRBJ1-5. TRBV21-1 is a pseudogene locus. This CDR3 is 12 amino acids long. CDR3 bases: TGTGCCAGCAGCAAGGGGAACCAGCCCCAGCATTTT. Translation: CASSKGNQPQHF.

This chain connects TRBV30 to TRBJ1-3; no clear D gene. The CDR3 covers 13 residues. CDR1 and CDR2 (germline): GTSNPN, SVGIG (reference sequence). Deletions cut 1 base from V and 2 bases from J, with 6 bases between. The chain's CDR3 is CAWSAKAGNTIYF. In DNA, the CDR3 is TGTGCCTGGAGTGCGAAGGCTGGAAACACCATATATTTT. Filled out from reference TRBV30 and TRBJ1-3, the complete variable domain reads SQTIHQWPATLVQPVGSPLSLECTVEGTSNPNLYWYRQAAGRGLQLLFYSVGIGQISSEVPQNLSASRPQDRQFILSSKKLLLSDSGFYLCAWSAKAGNTIYFGEGSWLTVV.

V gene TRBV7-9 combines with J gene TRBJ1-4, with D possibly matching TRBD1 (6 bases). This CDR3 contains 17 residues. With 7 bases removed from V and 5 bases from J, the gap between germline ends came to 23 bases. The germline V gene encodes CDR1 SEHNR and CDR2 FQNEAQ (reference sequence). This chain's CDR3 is CASTPGLSGEKNEKLFF. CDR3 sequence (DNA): TGTGCCAGCACCCCTGGGTTGTCAGGGGAGAAGAATGAAAAACTGTTTTTT.

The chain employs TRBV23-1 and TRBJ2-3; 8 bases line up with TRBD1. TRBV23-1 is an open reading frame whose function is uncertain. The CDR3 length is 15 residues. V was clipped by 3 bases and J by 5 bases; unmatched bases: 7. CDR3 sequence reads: CASSHSDREVDTQYF. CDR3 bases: TGCGCCAGCAGTCATTCGGACAGGGAGGTAGATACGCAGTATTTT.

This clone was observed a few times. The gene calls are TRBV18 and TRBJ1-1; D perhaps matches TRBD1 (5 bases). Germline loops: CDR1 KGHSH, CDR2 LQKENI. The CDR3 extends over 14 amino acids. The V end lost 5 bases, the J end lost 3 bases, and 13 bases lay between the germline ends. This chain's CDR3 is CASSEQGWDTEAFF. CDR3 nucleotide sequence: TGTGCCAGCTCAGAGCAGGGCTGGGACACTGAAGCTTTCTTT.

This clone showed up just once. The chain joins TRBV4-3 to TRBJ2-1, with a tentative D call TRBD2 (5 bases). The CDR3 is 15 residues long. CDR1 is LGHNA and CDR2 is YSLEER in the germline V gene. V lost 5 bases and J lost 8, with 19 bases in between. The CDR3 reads CASSFLGEPQDEQFF. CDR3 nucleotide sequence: TGCGCCAGCAGCTTCCTGGGAGAGCCCCAAGATGAGCAGTTCTTC.

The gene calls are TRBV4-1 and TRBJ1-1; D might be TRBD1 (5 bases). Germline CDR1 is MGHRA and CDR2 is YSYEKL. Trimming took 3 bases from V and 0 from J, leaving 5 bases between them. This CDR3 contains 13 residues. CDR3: CASSQTVNTEAFF. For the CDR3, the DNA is TGCGCCAGCAGCCAGACAGTGAACACTGAAGCTTTCTTT.

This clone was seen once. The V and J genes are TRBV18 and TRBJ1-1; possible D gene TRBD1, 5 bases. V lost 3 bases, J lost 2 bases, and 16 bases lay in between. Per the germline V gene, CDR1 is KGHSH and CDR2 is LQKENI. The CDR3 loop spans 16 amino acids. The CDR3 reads CASSPGGVSDNTEAFF. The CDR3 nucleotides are TGTGCCAGCTCACCTGGGGGGGTCAGTGACAACACTGAAGCTTTCTTT.

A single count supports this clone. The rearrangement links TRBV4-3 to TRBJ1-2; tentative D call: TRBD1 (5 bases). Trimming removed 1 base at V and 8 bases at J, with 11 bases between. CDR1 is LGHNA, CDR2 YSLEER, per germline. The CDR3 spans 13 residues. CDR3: CASSQARGGGYTF. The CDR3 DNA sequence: TGCGCCAGCAGCCAAGCGCGGGGCGGCGGCTACACCTTC.

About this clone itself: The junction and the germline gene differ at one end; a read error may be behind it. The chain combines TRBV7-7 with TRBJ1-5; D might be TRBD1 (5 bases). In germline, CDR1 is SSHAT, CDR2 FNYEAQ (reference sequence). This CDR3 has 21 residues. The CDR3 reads CASSLRGTPRSGSRSNQPQHF. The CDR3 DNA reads TGTGCTAGCAGCTTACGGGGGACCCCGAGGAGTGGATCGAGGAGCAATCAGCCCCAGCATTTT.

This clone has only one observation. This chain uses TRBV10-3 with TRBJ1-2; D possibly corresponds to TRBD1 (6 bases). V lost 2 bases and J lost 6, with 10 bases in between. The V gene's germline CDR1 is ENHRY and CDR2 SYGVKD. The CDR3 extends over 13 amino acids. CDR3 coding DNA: TGTGCCATCAGTGAGCAGCCAGGGGATGGCTACACCTTC. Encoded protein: CAISEQPGDGYTF.

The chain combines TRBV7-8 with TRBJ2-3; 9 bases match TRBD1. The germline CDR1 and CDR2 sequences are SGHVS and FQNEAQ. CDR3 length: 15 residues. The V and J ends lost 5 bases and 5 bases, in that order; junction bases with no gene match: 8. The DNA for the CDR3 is TGTGCCAGCAGCCCATGGGACAGGGCGGGAGATACGCAGTATTTT. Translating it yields CASSPWDRAGDTQYF.

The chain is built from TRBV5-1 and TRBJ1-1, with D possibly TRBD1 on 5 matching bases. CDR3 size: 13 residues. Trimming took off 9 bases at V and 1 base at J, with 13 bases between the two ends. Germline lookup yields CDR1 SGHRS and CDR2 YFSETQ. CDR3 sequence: CATKQDTNTEAFF. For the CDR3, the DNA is TGCGCCACCAAACAGGACACGAACACTGAAGCTTTCTTT.

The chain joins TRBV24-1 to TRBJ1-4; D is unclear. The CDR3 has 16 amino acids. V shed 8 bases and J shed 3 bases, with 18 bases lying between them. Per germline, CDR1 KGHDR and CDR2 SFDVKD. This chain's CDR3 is CATIPVGEGSNEKLFF. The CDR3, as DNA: TGTGCCACCATCCCCGTTGGGGAGGGCTCTAATGAAAAACTGTTTTTT.

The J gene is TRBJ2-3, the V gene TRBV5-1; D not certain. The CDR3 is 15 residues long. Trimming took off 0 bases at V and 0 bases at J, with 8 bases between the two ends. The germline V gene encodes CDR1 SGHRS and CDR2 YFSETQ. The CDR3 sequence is CASSLGLRSTDTQYF. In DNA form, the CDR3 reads TGCGCCAGCAGCTTGGGACTCCGAAGCACAGATACGCAGTATTTT.

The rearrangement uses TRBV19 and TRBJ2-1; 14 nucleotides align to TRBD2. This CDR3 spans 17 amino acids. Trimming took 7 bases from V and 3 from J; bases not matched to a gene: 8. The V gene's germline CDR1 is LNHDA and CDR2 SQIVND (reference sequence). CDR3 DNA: TGTGCCAGTAAGGGACTAGCGGGGGAGAATCTCTACAATGAGCAGTTCTTC. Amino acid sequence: CASKGLAGENLYNEQFF.

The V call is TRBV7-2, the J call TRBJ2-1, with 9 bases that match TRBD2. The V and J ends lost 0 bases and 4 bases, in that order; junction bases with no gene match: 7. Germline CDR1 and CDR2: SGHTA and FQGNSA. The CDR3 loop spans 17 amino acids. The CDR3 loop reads CASSLARSGRGYNEQFF. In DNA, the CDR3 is TGTGCCAGCAGCTTAGCCCGTAGCGGGAGAGGGTACAATGAGCAGTTCTTC.

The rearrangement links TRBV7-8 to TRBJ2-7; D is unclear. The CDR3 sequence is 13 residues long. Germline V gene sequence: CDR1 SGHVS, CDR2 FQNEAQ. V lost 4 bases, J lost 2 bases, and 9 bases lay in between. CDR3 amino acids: CASSSPSAYEQYV. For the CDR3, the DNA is TGTGCCAGCAGCTCCCCATCTGCCTACGAGCAGTACGTC.

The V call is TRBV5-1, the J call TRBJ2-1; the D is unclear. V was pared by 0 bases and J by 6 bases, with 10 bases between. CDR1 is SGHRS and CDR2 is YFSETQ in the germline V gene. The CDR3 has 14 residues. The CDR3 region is CASSLGVVSNEQFF. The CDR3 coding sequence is TGCGCCAGCAGCTTGGGGGTAGTAAGCAATGAGCAGTTCTTC.